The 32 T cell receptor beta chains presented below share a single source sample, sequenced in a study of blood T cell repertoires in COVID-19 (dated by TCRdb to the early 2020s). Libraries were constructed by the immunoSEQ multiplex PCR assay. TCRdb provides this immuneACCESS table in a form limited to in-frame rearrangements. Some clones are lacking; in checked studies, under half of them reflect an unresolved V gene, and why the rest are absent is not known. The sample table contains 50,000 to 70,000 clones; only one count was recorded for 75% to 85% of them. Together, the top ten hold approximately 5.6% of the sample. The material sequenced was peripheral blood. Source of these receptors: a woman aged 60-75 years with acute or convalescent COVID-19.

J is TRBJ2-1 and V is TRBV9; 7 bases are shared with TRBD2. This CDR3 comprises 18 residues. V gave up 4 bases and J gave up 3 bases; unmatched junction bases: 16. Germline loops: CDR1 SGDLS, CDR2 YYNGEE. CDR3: CASSPHEGAGRLYNEQFF. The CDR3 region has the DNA TGTGCCAGCAGCCCCCACGAGGGAGCGGGGAGGCTCTACAATGAGCAGTTCTTC.

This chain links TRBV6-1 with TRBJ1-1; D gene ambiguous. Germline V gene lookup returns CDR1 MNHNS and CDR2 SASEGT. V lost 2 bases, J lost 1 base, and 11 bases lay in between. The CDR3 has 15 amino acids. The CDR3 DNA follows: TGTGCCAGCAGTGAACGCGCAGGTTGGAACACTGAAGCTTTCTTT. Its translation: CASSERAGWNTEAFF.

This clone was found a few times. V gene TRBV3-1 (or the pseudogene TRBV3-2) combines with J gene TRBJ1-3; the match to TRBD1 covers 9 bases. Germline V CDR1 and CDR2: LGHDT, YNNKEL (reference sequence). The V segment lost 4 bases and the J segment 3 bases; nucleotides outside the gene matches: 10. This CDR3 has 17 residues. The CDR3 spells CASSPDTGGAYGNTIYF. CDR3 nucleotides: TGTGCCAGCAGCCCGGATACAGGGGGCGCGTATGGAAACACCATATATTTT.

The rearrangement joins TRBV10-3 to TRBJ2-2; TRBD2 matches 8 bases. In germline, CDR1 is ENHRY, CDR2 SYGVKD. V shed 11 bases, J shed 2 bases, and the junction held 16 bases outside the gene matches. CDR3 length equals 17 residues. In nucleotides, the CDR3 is TGTGCCCCCGCCTCGGGAGGGCGGGGCCCAAACACCGGGGAGCTGTTTTTT. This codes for CAPASGGRGPNTGELFF.

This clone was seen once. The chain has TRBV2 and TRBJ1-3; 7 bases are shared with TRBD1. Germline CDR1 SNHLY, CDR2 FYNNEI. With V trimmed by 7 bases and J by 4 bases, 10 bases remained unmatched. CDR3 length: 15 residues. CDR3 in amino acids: CASNPGQPPGNTIYF. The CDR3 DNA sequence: TGTGCCAGCAATCCGGGACAGCCACCCGGAAACACCATATATTTT.

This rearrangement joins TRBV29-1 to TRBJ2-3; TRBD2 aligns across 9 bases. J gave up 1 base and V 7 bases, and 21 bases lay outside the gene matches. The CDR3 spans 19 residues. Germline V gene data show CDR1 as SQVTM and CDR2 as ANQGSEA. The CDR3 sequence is CSAPQERGAALPGTDTQYF. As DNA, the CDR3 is TGCAGCGCCCCTCAGGAGCGGGGGGCCGCTCTACCGGGCACAGATACGCAGTATTTT.

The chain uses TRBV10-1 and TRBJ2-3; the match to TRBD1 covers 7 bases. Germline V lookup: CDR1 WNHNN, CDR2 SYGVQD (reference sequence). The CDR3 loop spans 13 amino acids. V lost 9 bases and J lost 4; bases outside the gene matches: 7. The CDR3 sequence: CARRGQGADTQYF. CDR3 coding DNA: TGCGCCAGGAGGGGGCAGGGTGCAGATACGCAGTATTTT.

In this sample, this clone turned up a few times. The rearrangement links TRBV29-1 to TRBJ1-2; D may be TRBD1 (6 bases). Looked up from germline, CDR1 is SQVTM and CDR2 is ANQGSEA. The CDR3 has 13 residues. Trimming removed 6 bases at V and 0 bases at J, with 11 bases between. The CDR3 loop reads CSVRTAANYGYTF. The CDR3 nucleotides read TGCAGCGTAAGGACAGCAGCTAACTATGGCTACACCTTC.

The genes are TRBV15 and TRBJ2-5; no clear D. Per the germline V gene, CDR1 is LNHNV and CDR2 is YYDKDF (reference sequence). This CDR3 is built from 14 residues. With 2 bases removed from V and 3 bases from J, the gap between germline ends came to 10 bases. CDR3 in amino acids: CATSRYDNEETQYF. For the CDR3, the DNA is TGTGCCACCAGCAGATACGACAATGAAGAGACCCAGTACTTC.

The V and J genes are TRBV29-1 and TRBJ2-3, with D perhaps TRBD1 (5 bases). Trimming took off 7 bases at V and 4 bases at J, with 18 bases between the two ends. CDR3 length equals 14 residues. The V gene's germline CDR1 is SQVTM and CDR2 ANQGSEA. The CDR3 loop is CSARVSTAADTQYF. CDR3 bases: TGCAGCGCCAGGGTATCAACCGCCGCAGATACGCAGTATTTT.

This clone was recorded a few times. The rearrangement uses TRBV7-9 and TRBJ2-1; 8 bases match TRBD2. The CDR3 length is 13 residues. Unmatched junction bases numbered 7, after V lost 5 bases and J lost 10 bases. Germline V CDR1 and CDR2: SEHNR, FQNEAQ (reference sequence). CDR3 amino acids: CASSMMRGDEQFF. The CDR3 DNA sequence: TGTGCCAGCAGCATGATGCGGGGGGACGAGCAGTTCTTC.

This CDR3 is CAGLQGANYGYTF. CDR3 nucleotides: TGCGCCGGACTCCAGGGGGCCAACTATGGCTACACCTTC. This chain links TRBV10-2 with TRBJ1-2, with 8 bases matching TRBD1. Germline V gives CDR1 WSHSY, CDR2 SAAADI. Trimming removed 11 bases from V and 2 bases from J; junction bases left unmatched: 7. This CDR3 is 13 amino acids long.

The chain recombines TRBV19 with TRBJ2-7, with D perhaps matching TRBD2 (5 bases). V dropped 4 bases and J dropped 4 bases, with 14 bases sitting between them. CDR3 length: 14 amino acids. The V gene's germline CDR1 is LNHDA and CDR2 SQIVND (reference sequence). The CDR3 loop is CASSKLFGEYEQYF. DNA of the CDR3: TGTGCCAGTAGTAAGCTTTTCGGGGAATACGAGCAGTACTTC.

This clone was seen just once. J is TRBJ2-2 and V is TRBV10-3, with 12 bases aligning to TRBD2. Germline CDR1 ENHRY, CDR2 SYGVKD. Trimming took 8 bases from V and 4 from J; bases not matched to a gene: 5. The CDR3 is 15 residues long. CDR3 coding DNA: TGTGCCATCGGTACTAGCGGGGGGCCCACCGGGGAGCTGTTTTTT. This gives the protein CAIGTSGGPTGELFF.

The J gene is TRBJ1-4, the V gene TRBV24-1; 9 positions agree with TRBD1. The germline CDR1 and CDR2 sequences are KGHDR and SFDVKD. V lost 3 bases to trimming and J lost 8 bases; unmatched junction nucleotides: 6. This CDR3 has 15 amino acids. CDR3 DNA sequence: TGTGCCACCAGTGATGGACAGGGGTTCAGGGAAAAACTGTTTTTT. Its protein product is CATSDGQGFREKLFF.

In DNA form, the CDR3 reads TGTGCCAGCAGTGTGGGACAGGGCACCTATGGCTACACCTTC. Amino acid sequence: CASSVGQGTYGYTF. The rearrangement links TRBV5-6 to TRBJ1-2; the match to TRBD1 covers 9 bases. Germline CDR1 and CDR2: SGHDT and YYEEEE. This CDR3 is 14 amino acids long. The V and J ends lost 5 bases and 4 bases, in that order; junction bases with no gene match: 6.

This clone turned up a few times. CDR3 in amino acids: CASGVTGPMNTEAFF. CDR3 nucleotides: TGTGCCAGTGGGGTTACAGGTCCCATGAACACTGAAGCTTTCTTT. V usage is TRBV27 and J usage is TRBJ1-1, with D possibly TRBD1 on 5 matching bases. The CDR3 sequence is 15 residues long. Trimming cost V 9 bases and J 0 bases, with 17 bases left between them. From germline, CDR1 is MNHEY and CDR2 SMNVEV (reference sequence).

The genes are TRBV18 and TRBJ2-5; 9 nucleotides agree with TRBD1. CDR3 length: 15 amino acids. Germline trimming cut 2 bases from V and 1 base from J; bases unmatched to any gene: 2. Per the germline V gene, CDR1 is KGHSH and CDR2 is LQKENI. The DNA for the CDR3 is TGTGCCAGCTCACCAAGACAGGGGGTCCAAGAGACCCAGTACTTC. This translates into CASSPRQGVQETQYF.

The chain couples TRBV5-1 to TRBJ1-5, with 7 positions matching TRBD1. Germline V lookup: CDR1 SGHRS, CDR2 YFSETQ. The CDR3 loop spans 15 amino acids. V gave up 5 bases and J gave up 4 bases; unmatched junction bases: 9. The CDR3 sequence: CASRQGDVVNQPQHF. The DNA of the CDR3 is TGCGCCAGCAGGCAGGGGGATGTGGTTAATCAGCCCCAGCATTTT.

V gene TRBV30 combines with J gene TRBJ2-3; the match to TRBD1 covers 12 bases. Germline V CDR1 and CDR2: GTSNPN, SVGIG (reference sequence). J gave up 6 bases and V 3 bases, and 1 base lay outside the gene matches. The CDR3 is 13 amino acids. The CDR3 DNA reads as TGTGCCTGGAGGGGACAGGGGGCTGATACGCAGTATTTT. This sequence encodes CAWRGQGADTQYF. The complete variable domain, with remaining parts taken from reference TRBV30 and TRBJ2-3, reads SQTIHQWPATLVQPVGSPLSLECTVEGTSNPNLYWYRQAAGRGLQLLFYSVGIGQISSEVPQNLSASRPQDRQFILSSKKLLLSDSGFYLCAWRGQGADTQYFGPGTRLTVL.

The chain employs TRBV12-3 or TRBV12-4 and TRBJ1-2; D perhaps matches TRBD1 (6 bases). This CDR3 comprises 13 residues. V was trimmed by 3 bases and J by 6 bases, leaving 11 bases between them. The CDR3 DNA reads TGTGCCAGCAGTTTGGCAGGGGAAGATGGCTACACCTTC. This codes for CASSLAGEDGYTF.

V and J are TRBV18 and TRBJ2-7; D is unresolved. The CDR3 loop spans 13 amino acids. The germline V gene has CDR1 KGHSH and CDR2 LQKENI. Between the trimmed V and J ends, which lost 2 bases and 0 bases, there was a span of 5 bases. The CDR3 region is CASSPYSSYEQYF. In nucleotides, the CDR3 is TGTGCCAGCTCACCATACAGCTCCTACGAGCAGTACTTC.

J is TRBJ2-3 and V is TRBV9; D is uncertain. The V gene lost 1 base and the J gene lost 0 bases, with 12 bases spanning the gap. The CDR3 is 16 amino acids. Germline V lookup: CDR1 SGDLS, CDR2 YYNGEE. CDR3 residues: CASSVTWAASTDTQYF. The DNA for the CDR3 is TGTGCCAGCAGCGTAACGTGGGCAGCAAGCACAGATACGCAGTATTTT.

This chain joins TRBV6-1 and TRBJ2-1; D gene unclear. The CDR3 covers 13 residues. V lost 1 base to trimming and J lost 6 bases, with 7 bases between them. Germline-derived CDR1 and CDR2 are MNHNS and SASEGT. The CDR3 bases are TGTGCCAGCAGTGAAGAGTTCGGCAATGAGCAGTTCTTC. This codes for CASSEEFGNEQFF.

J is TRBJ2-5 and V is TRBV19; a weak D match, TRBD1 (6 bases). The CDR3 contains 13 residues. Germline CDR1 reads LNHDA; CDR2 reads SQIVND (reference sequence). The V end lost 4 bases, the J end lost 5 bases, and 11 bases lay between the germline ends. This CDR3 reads CASSRVQGETQYF. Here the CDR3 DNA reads TGTGCCAGTAGTAGAGTCCAGGGGGAGACCCAGTACTTC. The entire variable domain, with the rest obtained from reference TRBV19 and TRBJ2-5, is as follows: DGGITQSPKYLFRKEGQNVTLSCEQNLNHDAMYWYRQDPGQGLRLIYYSQIVNDFQKGDIAEGYSVSREKKESFPLTVTSAQKNPTAFYLCASSRVQGETQYFGPGTRLLVL.

This CDR3 reads CASGGQGFHQPQHF. The CDR3 DNA is TGTGCCAGCGGGGGACAGGGGTTTCATCAGCCCCAGCATTTT. V usage is TRBV6-6 and J usage is TRBJ1-5, with 10 bases fitting TRBD1. J gave up 5 bases and V 8 bases, and 6 bases lay outside the gene matches. Germline V gives CDR1 MNHNY, CDR2 SVGAGI (reference sequence). The CDR3 length is 14 residues.

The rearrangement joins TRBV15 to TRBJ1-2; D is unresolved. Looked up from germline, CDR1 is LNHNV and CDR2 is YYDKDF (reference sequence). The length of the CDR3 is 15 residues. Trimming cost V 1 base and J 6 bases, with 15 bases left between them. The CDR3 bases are TGTGCCACCAGCAGAGGCGAGAAACTTATCCATGGCTACACCTTC. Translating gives CATSRGEKLIHGYTF.

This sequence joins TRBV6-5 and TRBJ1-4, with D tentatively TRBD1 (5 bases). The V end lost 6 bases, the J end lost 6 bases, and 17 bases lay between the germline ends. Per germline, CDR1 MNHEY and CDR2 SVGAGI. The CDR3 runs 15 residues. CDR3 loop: CASSMQGGGDEKLFF. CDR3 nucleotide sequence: TGTGCCAGCAGCATGCAGGGAGGAGGGGATGAAAAACTGTTTTTT.

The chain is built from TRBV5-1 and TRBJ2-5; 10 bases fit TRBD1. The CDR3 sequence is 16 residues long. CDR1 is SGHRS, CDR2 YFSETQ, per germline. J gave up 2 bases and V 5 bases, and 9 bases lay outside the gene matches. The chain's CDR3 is CASSPGTGASQETQYF. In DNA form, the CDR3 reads TGCGCCAGCAGTCCCGGGACAGGGGCTTCGCAAGAGACCCAGTACTTC.

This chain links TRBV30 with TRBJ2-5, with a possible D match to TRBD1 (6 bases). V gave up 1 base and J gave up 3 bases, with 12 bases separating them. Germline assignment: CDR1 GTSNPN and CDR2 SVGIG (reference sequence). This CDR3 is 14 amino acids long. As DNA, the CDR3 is TGTGCCTGGAGTGCCGGGACACCGAAAGAGACCCAGTACTTC. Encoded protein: CAWSAGTPKETQYF.

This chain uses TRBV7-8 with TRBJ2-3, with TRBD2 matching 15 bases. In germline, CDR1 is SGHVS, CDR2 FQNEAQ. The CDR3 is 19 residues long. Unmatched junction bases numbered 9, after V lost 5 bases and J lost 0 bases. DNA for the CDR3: TGTGCCAGCAGCCCCTTCGGGACTAGCGGGGGGCCTAGCACAGATACGCAGTATTTT. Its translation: CASSPFGTSGGPSTDTQYF. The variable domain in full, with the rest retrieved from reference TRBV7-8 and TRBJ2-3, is GAGVSQSPRYKVAKRGQDVALRCDPISGHVSLFWYQQALGQGPEFLTYFQNEAQLDKSGLPSDRFFAERPEGSVSTLKIQRTQQEDSAVYLCASSPFGTSGGPSTDTQYFGPGTRLTVL.

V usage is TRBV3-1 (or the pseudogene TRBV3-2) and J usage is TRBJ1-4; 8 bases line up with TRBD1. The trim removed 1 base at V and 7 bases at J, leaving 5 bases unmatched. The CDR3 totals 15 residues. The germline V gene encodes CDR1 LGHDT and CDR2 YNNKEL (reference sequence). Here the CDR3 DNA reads TGTGCCAGCAGCCAAGCCTGGACAGGGCCTGAAAAACTGTTTTTT. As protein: CASSQAWTGPEKLFF.